This T cell receptor beta chain was found in a study of yellow fever vaccine responses in identical twins. TCRdb re-called the RT-PCR reads with MiXCR, one entry per CDR3 protein. Among over 8,500 distinct CDR3 sequences, approximately 80% were seen once, and the ten largest hold around 7.8%. CDR1 is SGHVS, CDR2 FNYEAQ, per germline. Trimming removed 5 bases from V and 0 bases from J, with 15 bases in between. The CDR3 runs to 16 residues. The chain has TRBV7-6 and TRBJ2-3; D might be TRBD2 (6 bases). This TCR was sampled from a woman aged 18-29 years who received the yellow fever vaccine. This specimen was T cells from blood (PBMCs), unsorted or a sorted subset (not recorded which), taken before or after yellow fever vaccination (not recorded which). In DNA, the CDR3 is TGTGCCAGCAGCCAAGCGAGCGGGCGAAGCACAGATACGCAGTATTTT. Amino acid sequence: CASSQASGRSTDTQYF.